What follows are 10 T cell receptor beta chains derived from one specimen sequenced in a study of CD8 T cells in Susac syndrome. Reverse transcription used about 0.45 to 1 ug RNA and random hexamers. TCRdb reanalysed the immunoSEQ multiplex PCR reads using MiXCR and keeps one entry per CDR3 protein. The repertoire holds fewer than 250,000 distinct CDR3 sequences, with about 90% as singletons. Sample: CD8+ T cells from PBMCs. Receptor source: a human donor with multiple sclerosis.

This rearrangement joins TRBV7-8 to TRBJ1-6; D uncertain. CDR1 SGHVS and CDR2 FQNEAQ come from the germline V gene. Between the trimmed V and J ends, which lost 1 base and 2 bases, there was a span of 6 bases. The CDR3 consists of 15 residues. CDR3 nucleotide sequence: TGTGCCAGCAGCTTAGGGGTACCCTATAATTCACCCCTCCACTTT. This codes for CASSLGVPYNSPLHF. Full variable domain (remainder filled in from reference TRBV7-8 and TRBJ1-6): GAGVSQSPRYKVAKRGQDVALRCDPISGHVSLFWYQQALGQGPEFLTYFQNEAQLDKSGLPSDRFFAERPEGSVSTLKIQRTQQEDSAVYLCASSLGVPYNSPLHFGNGTRLTVT.

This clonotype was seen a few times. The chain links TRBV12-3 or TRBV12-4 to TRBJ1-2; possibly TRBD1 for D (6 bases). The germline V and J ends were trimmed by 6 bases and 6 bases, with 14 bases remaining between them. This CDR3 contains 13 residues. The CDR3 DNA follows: TGTGCCAGCAGCCCCAGGGGCGGGGATGGCTACACCTTC. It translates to CASSPRGGDGYTF.

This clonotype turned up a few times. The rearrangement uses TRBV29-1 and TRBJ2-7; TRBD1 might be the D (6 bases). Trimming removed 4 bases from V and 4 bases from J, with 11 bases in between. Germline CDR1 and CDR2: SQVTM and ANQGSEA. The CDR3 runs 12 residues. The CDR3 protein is CSVGQGLYEQYF. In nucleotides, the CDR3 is TGCAGCGTTGGCCAGGGGTTATACGAGCAGTACTTC.

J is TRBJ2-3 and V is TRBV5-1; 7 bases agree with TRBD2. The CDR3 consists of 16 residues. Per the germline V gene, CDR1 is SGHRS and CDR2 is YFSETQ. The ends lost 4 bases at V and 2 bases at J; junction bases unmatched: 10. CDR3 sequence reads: CASSLLAVLDTDTQYF. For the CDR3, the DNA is TGCGCCAGCAGCCTCCTAGCGGTTCTTGACACAGATACGCAGTATTTT.

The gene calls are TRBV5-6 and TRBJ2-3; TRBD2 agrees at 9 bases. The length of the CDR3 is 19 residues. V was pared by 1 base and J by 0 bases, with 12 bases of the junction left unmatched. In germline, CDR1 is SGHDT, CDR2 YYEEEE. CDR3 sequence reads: CASSLFFAGGPSSTDTQYF. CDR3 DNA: TGTGCCAGCAGCTTGTTCTTCGCGGGGGGGCCGTCTAGCACAGATACGCAGTATTTT.

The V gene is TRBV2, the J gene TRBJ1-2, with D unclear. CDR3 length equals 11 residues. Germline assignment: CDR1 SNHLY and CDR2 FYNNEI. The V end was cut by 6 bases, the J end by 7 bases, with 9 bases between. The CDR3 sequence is CASRVGSGYTF. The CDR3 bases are TGTGCCAGCAGAGTTGGGTCTGGCTACACCTTC.

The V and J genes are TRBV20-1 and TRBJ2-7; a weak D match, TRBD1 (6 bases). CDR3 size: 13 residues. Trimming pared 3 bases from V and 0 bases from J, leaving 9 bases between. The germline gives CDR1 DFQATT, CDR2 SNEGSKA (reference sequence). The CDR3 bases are TGCAGTGCTAGGGACAGACTCTCCTACGAGCAGTACTTC. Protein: CSARDRLSYEQYF.

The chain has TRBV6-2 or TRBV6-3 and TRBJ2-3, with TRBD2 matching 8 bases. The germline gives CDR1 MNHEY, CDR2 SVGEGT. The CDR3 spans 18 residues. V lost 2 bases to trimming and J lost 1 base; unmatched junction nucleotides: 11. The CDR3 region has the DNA TGTGCCAGCAGTTACACCCGCTCACTAGCGGACCGCACAGATACGCAGTATTTT. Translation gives CASSYTRSLADRTDTQYF.

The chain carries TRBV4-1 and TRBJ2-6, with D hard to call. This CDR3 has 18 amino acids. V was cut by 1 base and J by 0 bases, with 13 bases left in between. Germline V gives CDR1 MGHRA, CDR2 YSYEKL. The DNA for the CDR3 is TGCGCCAGCAGCCAAGTCGCCAGAGGATACTCTGGGGCCAACGTCCTGACTTTC. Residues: CASSQVARGYSGANVLTF.

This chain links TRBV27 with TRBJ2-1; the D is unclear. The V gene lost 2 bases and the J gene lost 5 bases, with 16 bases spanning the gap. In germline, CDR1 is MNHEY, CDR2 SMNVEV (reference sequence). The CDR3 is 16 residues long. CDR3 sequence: CASSLEVTDLNNEQFF. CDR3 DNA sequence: TGTGCCAGCAGTTTAGAGGTTACAGATCTAAACAATGAGCAGTTCTTC.